The 3 T cell receptor beta chains below come from one sample, sequenced in a study of Ad26.COV2.S vaccination and SARS-CoV-2 variants. Treatment: around 19 received Ad26.COV2.S at low or high dose, single or two shots; several received placebo; per-sample allocation not given. Collection of samples fell on day 63 after the first vaccine or placebo injection. The table came from immunoSEQ multiplex PCR; TCRdb's copy has only in-frame clones and leaves some out. The table shows about 250,000 clones, with 70% to 90% occurring only once. The starting material was peripheral blood, obtained in a trial of Ad26.COV2.S vaccine versus placebo. Every receptor here comes from a person between 18 and 60 years old who received the Ad26.COV2.S COVID-19 vaccine or a placebo.

As regards this clone: One junction end does not reproduce the germline sequence, and a read error may be involved. The chain has TRBV5-1 and TRBJ2-4; 8 bases line up with TRBD2. This CDR3 is built from 15 residues. CDR1 is SGHRS, CDR2 YFSETQ, per germline. CDR3 region: CASRLRGGAENIQYF. The CDR3 nucleotides are TGCGCCAGCAGACTCCGGGGGGGAGCCGAAAACATTCAGTACTTC.

The chain is built from TRBV19 and TRBJ1-4; TRBD1 might be the D (6 bases). Trimming took off 4 bases at V and 7 bases at J, with 16 bases between the two ends. CDR3 length: 15 amino acids. Looked up from germline, CDR1 is LNHDA and CDR2 is SQIVND (reference sequence). The CDR3 protein is CASSSRTAVPEKLFF. For the CDR3, the DNA is TGTGCCAGTAGTAGTCGGACAGCAGTCCCTGAAAAACTGTTTTTT.

This clone showed up just a few times. This chain links TRBV6-1 with TRBJ1-2; 10 nucleotides agree with TRBD1. The CDR3 is 16 residues long. Trimming removed 3 bases from V and 8 bases from J; junction bases left unmatched: 12. From germline, CDR1 is MNHNS and CDR2 SASEGT. CDR3 loop: CASSDHLPGTGVGYTF. The CDR3 DNA reads as TGTGCCAGCAGTGACCATCTGCCCGGGACAGGGGTCGGCTACACCTTC.